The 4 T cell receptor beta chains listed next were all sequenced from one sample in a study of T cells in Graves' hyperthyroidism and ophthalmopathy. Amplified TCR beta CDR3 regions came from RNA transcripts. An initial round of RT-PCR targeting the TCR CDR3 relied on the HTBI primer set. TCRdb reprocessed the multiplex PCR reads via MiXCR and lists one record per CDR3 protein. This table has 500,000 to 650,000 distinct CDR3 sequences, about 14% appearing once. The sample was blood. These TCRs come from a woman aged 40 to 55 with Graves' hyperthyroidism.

As DNA, the CDR3 is TGTGCCAGCACCATGGGACAGGGTAACACTGAAGCTTTCTTT. This encodes CASTMGQGNTEAFF. The V call is TRBV27, the J call TRBJ1-1; 9 positions agree with TRBD1. The CDR3 totals 14 residues. With V trimmed by 7 bases and J by 2 bases, 5 bases remained unmatched. The V gene's germline CDR1 is MNHEY and CDR2 SMNVEV (reference sequence).

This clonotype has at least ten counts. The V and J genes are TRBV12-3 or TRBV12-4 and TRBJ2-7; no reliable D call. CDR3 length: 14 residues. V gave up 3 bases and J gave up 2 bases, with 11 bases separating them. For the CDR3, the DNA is TGTGCCAGCAGTTTTTCACAGCCTCCCTACGAGCAGTACTTC. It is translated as CASSFSQPPYEQYF.

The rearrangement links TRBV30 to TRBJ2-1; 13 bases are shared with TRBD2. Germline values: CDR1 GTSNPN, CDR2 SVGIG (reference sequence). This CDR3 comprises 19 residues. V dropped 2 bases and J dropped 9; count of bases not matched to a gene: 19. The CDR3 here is CAWSPVLTSGRAAEGEQFF. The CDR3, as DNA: TGTGCCTGGAGTCCAGTACTTACTAGCGGGAGGGCCGCCGAGGGTGAGCAGTTCTTC.

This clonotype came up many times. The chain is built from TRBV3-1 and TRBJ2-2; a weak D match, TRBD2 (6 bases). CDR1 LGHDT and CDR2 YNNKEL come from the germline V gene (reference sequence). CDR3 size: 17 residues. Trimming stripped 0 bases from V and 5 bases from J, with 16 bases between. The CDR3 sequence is CASSQDIGREVTGELFF. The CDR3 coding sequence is TGTGCCAGCAGCCAAGATATTGGCAGGGAGGTAACCGGGGAGCTGTTTTTT.